One T cell receptor beta chain is described in this entry. Its antigen is unknown. Researchers attached unique molecular identifiers to individual cDNA molecules. TCRdb itself ran the 5' RACE reads through MiXCR, one entry per CDR3 protein. The sample shows about 34,000 distinct CDR3 sequences, about 5.7% of them seen only once. The data originate from a study of early T cells in non-severe SARS-CoV-2 infection. Looking at the study overall: Unpaired chains resulted from sequencing bulk RNA of unsorted whole blood.

The CDR3 has 15 residues. Losses at the gene ends were 7 bases for V and 5 bases for J; bases not matched to a gene: 5. Germline CDR1 reads SGHRS; CDR2 reads YFSETQ. Study outcomes and limitations: CD4 and private specificities were missed by VDJdb matching, which favored anti-spike CD8 responses.

The source is an adult who was a healthcare worker with PCR-confirmed SARS-CoV-2 infection or an uninfected control (not recorded which). This chain joins TRBV5-1 and TRBJ2-3; the match to TRBD2 covers 15 bases. The sample consisted of whole blood. Written as DNA, the CDR3 is TGCGCCAGCGGACTAGCGGGAGGGCGGAAAGATACGCAGTATTTT. Translated: CASGLAGGRKDTQYF.